This record concerns one T cell receptor (beta chain) sequence. TCRdb's table, derived via immunoSEQ multiplex PCR, lists solely in-frame clones and lacks some. The data show some 64,000 clones, about 90% seen once. These data come from a study of T cell changes during pregnancy in multiple sclerosis. The clonotype comes from a female donor with multiple sclerosis, enrolled in a pregnancy study. Sequenced material: peripheral blood, taken in the first trimester of pregnancy.

The CDR3 loop reads CASSPWTKETQYF. Here the CDR3 DNA reads TGTGCCAGCAGCCCATGGACAAAAGAGACCCAGTACTTC. The chain is built from TRBV7-2 and TRBJ2-5, with D maybe TRBD1 (5 bases). Germline lookup yields CDR1 SGHTA and CDR2 FQGNSA. Trimming shortened V by 5 bases and J by 3 bases, and 10 bases separated the two germline ends. The CDR3 is 13 amino acids.